This T cell receptor beta chain was retrieved from a study of monozygotic twins with inflammatory bowel disease. Study findings and constraints: Support was absent for any single strong signal or clonotype linked to IBD.

The CDR3 is 17 residues long. Germline assignment: CDR1 MNHEY and CDR2 SVGAGI. Added by template switching were UMIs that each held a 6-nucleotide sample barcode. TCRdb reprocessed the 5' RACE reads, keeping one entry per CDR3 protein, no DNA. The sample holds 210,000 or so distinct CDR3 sequences. Comment on this clonotype: The antigen remains undetermined.

The J gene is TRBJ2-3, the V gene TRBV6-5; TCRdb outputs TRBD1, but without DNA this stays unchecked. This receptor was taken from a human donor with ulcerative colitis or Crohn's disease, or a healthy co-twin of an affected twin (not recorded which). The specimen sequenced was blood. CDR3 sequence: CASSYSTAGELTDTQYF.